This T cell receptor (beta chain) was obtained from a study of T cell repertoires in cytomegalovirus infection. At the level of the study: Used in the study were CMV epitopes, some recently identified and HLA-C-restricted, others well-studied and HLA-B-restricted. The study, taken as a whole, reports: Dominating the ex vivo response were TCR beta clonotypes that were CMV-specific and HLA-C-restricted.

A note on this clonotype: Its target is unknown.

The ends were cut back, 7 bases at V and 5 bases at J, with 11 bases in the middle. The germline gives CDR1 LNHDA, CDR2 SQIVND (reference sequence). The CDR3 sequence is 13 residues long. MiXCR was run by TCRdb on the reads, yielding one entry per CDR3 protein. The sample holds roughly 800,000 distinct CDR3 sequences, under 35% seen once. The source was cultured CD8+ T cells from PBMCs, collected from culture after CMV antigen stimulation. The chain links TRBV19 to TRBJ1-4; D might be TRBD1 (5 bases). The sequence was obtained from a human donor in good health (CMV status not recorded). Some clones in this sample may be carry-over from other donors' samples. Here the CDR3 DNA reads TGTGCCAGTACCAGGGACGCCAATGAAAAACTGTTTTTT. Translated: CASTRDANEKLFF.